A selection of T cell receptor beta chains follows, all from one sample in a study of Graves' ophthalmopathy and Graves' hyperthyroidism. TCRdb redid the calling of the multiplex PCR reads with MiXCR, one entry per CDR3 protein. The sample yields around 600,000 distinct CDR3 sequences, roughly 39% seen once. The sample comprised peripheral blood. These receptors were obtained from an adult man with Graves' ophthalmopathy. The CDR3 runs from the conserved cysteine through the conserved F or W. A D gene is named only where the DNA matches it firmly. For some rows the clone size is stated as once, few or many, or as a class when expanded; others skip it.

V	D	J	size	CDR3	DNA
TRBV5-1	-	TRBJ1-1	many	CASSLRQGMNTEAFF	TGCGCCAGCAGCTTGAGGCAGGGCATGAACACTGAAGCTTTCTTT
TRBV2	-	TRBJ2-7	-	CASRGTEQYF	TGTGCCAGCAGGGGGACCGAGCAGTACTTC
TRBV12-1	-	TRBJ2-7	-	CASSFLPTYEQYF	TGTGCCAGCAGCTTTCTCCCTACCTACGAGCAGTACTTC
TRBV12-3/TRBV12-4	-	TRBJ2-5	once	CASGRDPQEAQYF	TGTGCTAGTGGCCGGGACCCACAAGAGGCCCAGTACTTC
TRBV29-1	TRBD1	TRBJ1-1	many	CSVDQGGNTEAFF	TGCAGCGTGGATCAGGGGGGGAACACTGAAGCTTTCTTT
TRBV15	-	TRBJ1-6	-	CATISESESPLHF	TGTGCCACCATCAGTGAGTCGGAATCACCCCTCCACTTT
TRBV25-1	TRBD1	TRBJ1-6	-	CASSLGRRGRNSPLHF	TGTGCCAGCAGTCTAGGGAGGAGGGGGCGGAATTCACCCCTCCACTTT
TRBV7-9	-	TRBJ1-1	-	CASRPAGTEAFF	TGTGCCAGCAGACCAGCGGGCACTGAAGCTTTCTTT
TRBV20-1	TRBD1	TRBJ1-2	many	CSARSTGTDKSYGYTF	TGCAGTGCCCGGTCCACCGGGACAGACAAATCCTATGGCTACACCTTC
TRBV7-9	-	TRBJ2-2	-	CASSQDRAHPGPTSTGELFF	TGCGCCAGCAGCCAAGACCGGGCCCACCCCGGCCCGACGTCCACCGGGGAGCTGTTTTTT
TRBV9	-	TRBJ1-1	many	CASSPGQPEAFF	TGTGCCAGCAGCCCCGGACAGCCTGAGGCTTTCTTT
TRBV29-1	TRBD1	TRBJ2-6	-	CSVEGQGEEGANVLTF	TGCAGCGTTGAAGGACAGGGCGAGGAAGGGGCCAACGTCCTGACTTTC
TRBV10-2	TRBD1	TRBJ1-2	-	CASRQGQGINYGYTF	TGTGCCAGCAGGCAGGGACAGGGTATTAACTATGGCTACACCTTC
TRBV7-9	-	TRBJ1-1	-	CASNRDWGHTEAFF	TGTGCCAGCAATCGTGACTGGGGCCATACTGAAGCTTTCTTT
TRBV2	-	TRBJ1-2	many	CASSEGYTF	TGTGCCAGCAGTGAGGGCTACACCTTC
TRBV29-1	-	TRBJ2-7	many	CSVGRGPDEQYF	TGCAGCGTTGGGAGGGGTCCAGACGAGCAGTACTTC
TRBV19	-	TRBJ1-5	many	CASSVGVGVNQPQHF	TGTGCCAGTAGCGTGGGGGTAGGAGTCAATCAGCCCCAGCATTTT
TRBV25-1	-	TRBJ1-4	few	CAWSYSATNEKLFF	TGTGCCTGGAGCTACAGTGCAACTAATGAAAAACTGTTTTTT
TRBV7-9	-	TRBJ1-5	many	CASSSEGYQPQHF	TGTGCCAGCAGCTCCGAGGGCTATCAGCCCCAGCATTTT